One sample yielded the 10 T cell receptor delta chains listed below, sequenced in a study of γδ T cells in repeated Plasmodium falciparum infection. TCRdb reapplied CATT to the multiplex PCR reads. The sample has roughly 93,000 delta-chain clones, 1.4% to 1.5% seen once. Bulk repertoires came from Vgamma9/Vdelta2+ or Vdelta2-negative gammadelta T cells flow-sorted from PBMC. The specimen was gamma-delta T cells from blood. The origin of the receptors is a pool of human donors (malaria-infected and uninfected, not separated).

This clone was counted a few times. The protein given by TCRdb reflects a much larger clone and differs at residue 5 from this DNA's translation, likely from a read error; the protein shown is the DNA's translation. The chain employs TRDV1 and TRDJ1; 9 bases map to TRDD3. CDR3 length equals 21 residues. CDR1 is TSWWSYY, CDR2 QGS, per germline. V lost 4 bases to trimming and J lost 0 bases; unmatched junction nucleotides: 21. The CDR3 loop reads CALGGSTRYWGTRGYTDKLIF. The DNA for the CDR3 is TGTGCTCTTGGGGGAAGCACTAGGTACTGGGGGACCCGGGGGTACACCGATAAACTCATCTTT.

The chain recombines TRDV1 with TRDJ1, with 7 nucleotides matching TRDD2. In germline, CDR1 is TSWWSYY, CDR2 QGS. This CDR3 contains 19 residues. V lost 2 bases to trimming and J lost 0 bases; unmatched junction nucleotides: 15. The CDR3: CALGERLSYKLQNTDKLIF. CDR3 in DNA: TGTGCTCTTGGGGAAAGGCTTTCCTACAAATTACAGAACACCGATAAACTCATCTTT.

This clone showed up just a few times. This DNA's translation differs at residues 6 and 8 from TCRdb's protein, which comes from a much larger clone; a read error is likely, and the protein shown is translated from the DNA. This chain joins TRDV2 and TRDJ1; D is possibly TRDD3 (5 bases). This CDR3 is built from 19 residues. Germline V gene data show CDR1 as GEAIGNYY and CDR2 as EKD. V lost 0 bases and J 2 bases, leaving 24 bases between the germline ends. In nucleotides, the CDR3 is TGTGCCTGTGACACCGCGGGGAATCCCCCTCGGAGGAGGACCGATAAACTCATCTTT. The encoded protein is CACDTAGNPPRRRTDKLIF.

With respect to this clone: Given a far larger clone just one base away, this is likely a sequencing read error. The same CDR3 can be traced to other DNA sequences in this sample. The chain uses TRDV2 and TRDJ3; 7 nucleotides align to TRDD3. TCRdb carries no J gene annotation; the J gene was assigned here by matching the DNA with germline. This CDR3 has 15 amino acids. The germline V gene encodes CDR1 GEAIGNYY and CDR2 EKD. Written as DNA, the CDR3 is TGTGCCTGTGACCTTGTGGGGGACGACACCCGTCAGATGTTTTTC. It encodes CACDLVGDDTRQMFF.

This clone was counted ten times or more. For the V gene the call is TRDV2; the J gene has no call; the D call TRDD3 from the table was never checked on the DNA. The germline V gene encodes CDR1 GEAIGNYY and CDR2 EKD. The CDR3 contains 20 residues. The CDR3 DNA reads TGTGCCTGTGACACGACTACTTCACTGGGGGGTACGGGGCGGAAGGGGAAGCTCATCTTT. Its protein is CACDTTTSLGGTGRKGKLIF.

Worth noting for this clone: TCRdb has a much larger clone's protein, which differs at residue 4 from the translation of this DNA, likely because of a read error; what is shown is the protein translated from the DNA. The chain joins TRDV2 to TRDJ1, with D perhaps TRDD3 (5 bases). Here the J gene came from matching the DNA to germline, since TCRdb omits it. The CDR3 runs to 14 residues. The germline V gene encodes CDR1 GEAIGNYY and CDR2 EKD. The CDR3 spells CACNTIWEADKLIF. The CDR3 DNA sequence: TGTGCCTGTAACACCATCTGGGAAGCCGATAAACTCATCTTT.

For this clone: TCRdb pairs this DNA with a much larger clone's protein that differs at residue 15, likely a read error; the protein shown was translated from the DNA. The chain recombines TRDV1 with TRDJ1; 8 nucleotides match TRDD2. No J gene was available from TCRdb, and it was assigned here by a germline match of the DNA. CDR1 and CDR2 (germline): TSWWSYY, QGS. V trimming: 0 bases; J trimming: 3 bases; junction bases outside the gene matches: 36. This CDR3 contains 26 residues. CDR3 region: CALGELGVRSFLRLRMPPNPSDKLIF. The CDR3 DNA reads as TGTGCTCTTGGGGAACTAGGAGTCAGGAGCTTCCTACGGCTGAGGATGCCACCCAACCCATCCGATAAACTCATCTTT.

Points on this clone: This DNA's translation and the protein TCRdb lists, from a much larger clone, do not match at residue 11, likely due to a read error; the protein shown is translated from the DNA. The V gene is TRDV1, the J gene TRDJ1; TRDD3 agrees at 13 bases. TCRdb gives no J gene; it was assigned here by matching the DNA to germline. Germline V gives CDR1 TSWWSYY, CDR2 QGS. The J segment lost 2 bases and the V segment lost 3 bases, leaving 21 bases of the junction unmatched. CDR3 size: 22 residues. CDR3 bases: TGTGCTCTTGGGGACCCATTCCTACGGGACCACTGGGGGATACGCTTTACCGATAAACTCATCTTT. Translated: CALGDPFLRDHWGIRFTDKLIF.

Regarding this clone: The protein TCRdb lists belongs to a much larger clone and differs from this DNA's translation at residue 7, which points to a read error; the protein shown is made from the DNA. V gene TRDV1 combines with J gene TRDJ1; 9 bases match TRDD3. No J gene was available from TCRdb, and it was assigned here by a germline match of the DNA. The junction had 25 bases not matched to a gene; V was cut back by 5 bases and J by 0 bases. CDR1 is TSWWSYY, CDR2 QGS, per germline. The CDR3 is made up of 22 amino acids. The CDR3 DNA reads TGTGCTCTTGGGCCCCTGGGATTCCTTCGATCTATACTGGGGGACTACACCGATAAACTCATCTTT. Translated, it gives CALGPLGFLRSILGDYTDKLIF.

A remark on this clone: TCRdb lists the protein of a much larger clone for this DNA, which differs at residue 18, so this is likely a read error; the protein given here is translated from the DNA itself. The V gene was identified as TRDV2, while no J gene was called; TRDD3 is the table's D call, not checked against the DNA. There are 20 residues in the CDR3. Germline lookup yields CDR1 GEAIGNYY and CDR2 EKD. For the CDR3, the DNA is TGTGCCTGTGACTCCTGGGGGTCGCAAGAAAGCTCCTGGGACACCCGACAGGTGTTTTTC. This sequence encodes CACDSWGSQESSWDTRQVFF.